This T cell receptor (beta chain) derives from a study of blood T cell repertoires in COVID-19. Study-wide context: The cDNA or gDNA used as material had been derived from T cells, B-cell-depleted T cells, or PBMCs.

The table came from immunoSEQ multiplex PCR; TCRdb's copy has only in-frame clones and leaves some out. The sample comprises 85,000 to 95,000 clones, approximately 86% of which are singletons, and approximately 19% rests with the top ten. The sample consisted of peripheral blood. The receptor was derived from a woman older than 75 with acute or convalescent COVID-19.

DNA of the CDR3: TGTGCCAGCAGTCGACCCGGGGGTGGCTACACCTTC. Protein: CASSRPGGGYTF. This chain connects TRBV28 to TRBJ1-2, with D maybe TRBD1 (5 bases). V was pared by 5 bases and J by 7 bases, with 11 bases between. This CDR3 comprises 12 residues. Germline loops: CDR1 MDHEN, CDR2 SYDVKM.